This T cell receptor beta chain was captured by sequencing in a study of T cell changes during pregnancy in multiple sclerosis (dated by TCRdb to 2018 to 2020). Regarding the complete study: Changes in the T cell repertoire over the course of pregnancy were examined in this study in women with multiple sclerosis.

Receptor amplification or capture employed the immunoSEQ multiplex PCR assay. The source is immuneACCESS, and TCRdb retained only in-frame sequences with V and J called. Part of the clones is not carried over; for the studies checked, unresolved V genes explain less than half of this, and the remainder is unexplained. The sample table contains about 40,000 clones; only one count was recorded for around 94% of them. The top ten clones comprise approximately 1.7% of the sample. V and J are truncated by 4 bases and 5 bases respectively, leaving an intervening sequence of 6 bases. From the cysteine up to the phenylalanine, the CDR3 has a length of 11 residues. Kept here is only the CDR3 DNA, which spans 33 bases and is read in frame from base 1. Taken from the germline V gene, the CDR1 and CDR2 loops are SGDLS and YYNGEE. As concerns this clone: Which antigen it targets is not known. No base quality values were provided; no much bigger clone lies one nucleotide off.

The receptor chain draws on TRBV9 and TRBJ1-2, with the D segment identity uncertain. The origin of this receptor is a female donor with multiple sclerosis, enrolled in a pregnancy study. The material was peripheral blood, obtained in the third trimester of pregnancy. At the DNA level, the sequence is TGTGCCAGCAGCTACAATTATGGCTACACCTTC. It specifies CASSYNYGYTF.